This TCR beta chain was sequenced during a study of shared clonotypes between healthy human individuals. Overall study: Donor composition was a couple of women and three men, aged 18 to 49.

This CDR3 has 16 amino acids. Germline V gene lookup returns CDR1 MDHEN and CDR2 SYDVKM. J lost 6 bases, V lost 5 bases, and 12 bases had no gene match. The protocol was immunoSEQ multiplex PCR, while the TCRdb copy is restricted to in-frame clones and leaves out a portion. The data hold about 980,000 clones, with about three quarters observed a single time. The sequence came from a man aged 18 to 29 in good health. Sequenced input: memory CD4+ T cells sorted from blood. Subset described: CD45RA-negative fraction. The rearrangement joins TRBV28 to TRBJ2-3; 9 bases agree with TRBD2. The CDR3 DNA sequence: TGTGCCAGCAGTCCCTCTGTTGCGGGGGGGCTTGATACGCAGTATTTT. Protein: CASSPSVAGGLDTQYF.